This T cell receptor (beta chain) came from a study of response to subunit inactivated influenza vaccine. Overall study findings and caveats: The study's authors posited that every seasonal influenza vaccination enlists few new T cells.

The J segment lost 4 bases and the V segment lost 3 bases, leaving 7 bases of the junction unmatched. The CDR3 length is 15 residues. From germline, CDR1 is KGHSH and CDR2 LQKENI. As to this clonotype: Its target is unknown.

TCRdb re-analysed the RT-PCR reads in MiXCR, keeping a single row per CDR3 protein. Among just over 300,000 distinct CDR3 sequences listed, 22% were seen once. The specimen comprised PBMCs from blood, sampled 21 months after vaccination. J is TRBJ1-1 and V is TRBV18, with 8 bases that match TRBD1. This receptor was identified in a man between 50 and 75 years old who received an inactivated influenza vaccine. The CDR3 nucleotides are TGTGCCAGCTCACCCCGAGGACAGGGTTTCACTGAAGCTTTCTTT. Translation gives CASSPRGQGFTEAFF.